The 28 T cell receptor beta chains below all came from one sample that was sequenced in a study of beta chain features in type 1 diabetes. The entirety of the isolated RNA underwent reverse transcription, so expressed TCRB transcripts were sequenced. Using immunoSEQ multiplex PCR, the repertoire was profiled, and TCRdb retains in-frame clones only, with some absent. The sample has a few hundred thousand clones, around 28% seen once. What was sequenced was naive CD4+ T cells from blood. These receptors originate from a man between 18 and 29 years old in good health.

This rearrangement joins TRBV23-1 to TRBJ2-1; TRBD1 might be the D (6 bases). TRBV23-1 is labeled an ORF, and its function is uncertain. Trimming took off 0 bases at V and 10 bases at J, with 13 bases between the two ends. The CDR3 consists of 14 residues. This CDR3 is CASSQSKGHGEQFF. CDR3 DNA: TGCGCCAGCAGTCAATCAAAGGGACACGGGGAGCAGTTCTTC.

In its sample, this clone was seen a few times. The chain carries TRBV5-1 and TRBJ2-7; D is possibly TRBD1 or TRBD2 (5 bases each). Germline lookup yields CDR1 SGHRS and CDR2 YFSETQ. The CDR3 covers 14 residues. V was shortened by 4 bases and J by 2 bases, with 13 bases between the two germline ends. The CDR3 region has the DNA TGCGCCAGCAGCCACCGGGGCCGAACCTACGAGCAGTACTTC. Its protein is CASSHRGRTYEQYF.

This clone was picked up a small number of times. The CDR3 sequence is CATSGQGAAGYTF. The CDR3 DNA reads TGTGCTACATCAGGACAGGGGGCGGCTGGCTACACCTTC. The chain couples TRBV10-3 to TRBJ1-2, with 11 nucleotides matching TRBD1. The V gene's germline CDR1 is ENHRY and CDR2 SYGVKD. This CDR3 region has 13 residues.

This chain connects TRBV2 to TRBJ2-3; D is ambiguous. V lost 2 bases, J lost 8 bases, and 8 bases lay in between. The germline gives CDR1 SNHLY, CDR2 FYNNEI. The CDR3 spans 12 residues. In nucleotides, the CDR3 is TGTGCCAGCAGTGAAAGAGTTGCTACGCAGTATTTT. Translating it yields CASSERVATQYF.

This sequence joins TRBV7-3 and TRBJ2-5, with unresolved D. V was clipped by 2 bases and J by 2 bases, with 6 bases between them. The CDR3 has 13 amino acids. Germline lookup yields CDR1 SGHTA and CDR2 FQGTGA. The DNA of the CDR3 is TGTGCCAGCAGCTTATTCGCTCAAGAGACCCAGTACTTC. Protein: CASSLFAQETQYF.

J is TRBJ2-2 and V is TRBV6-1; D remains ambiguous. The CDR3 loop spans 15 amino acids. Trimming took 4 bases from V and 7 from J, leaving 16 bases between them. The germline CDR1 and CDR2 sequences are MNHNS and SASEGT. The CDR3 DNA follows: TGTGCCAGCAGTGGATTGACTCAAGTGATCGGGGAGCTGTTTTTT. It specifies CASSGLTQVIGELFF.

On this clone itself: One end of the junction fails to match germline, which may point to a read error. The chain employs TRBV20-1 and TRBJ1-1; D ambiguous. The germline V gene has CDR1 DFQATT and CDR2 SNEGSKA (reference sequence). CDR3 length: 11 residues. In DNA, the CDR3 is TGCAGTGCCAGAGGAGACTTAGAAGCTTTCTTT. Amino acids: CSARGDLEAFF.

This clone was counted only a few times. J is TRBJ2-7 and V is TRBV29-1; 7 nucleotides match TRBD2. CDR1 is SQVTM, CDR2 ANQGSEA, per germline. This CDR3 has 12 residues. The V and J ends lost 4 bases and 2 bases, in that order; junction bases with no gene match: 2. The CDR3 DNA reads TGCAGCGTTGTACTAGCGACCTACGAGCAGTACTTC. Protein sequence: CSVVLATYEQYF.

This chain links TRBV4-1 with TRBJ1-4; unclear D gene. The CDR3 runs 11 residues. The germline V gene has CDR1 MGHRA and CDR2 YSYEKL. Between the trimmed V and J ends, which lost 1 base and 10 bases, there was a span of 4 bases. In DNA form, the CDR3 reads TGCGCCAGCAGCCAAGGGGGAAAACTGTTTTTT. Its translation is CASSQGGKLFF.

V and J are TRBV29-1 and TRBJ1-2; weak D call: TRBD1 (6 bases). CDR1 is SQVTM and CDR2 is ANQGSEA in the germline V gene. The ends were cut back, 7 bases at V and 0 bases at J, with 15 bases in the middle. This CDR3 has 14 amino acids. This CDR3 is CSAAVEGANYGYTF. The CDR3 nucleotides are TGCAGCGCCGCAGTAGAGGGGGCTAACTATGGCTACACCTTC. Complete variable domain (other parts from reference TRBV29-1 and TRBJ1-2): SAVISQKPSRDICQRGTSLTIQCQVDSQVTMMFWYRQQPGQSLTLIATANQGSEATYESGFVIDKFPISRPNLTFSTLTVSNMSPEDSSIYLCSAAVEGANYGYTFGSGTRLTVV.

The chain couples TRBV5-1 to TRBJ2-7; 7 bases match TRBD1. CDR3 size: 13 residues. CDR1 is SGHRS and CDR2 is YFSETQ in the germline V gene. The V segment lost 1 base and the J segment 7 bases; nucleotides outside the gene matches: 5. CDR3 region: CASSLTGVGEQYF. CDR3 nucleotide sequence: TGCGCCAGCAGCTTGACAGGGGTGGGAGAGCAGTACTTC.

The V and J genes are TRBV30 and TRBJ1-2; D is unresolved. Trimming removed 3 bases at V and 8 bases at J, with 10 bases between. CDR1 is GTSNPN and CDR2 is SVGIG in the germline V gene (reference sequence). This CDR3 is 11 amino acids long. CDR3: CAWSRGGGYTF. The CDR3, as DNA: TGTGCCTGGAGCCGGGGAGGAGGCTACACCTTC.

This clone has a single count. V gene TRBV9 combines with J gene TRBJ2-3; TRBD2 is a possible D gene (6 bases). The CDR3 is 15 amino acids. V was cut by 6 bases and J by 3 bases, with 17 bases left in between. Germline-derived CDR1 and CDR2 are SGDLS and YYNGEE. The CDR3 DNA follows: TGTGCCAGCACCACTAGCCGGGAGAGGACAGATACGCAGTATTTT. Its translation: CASTTSRERTDTQYF.

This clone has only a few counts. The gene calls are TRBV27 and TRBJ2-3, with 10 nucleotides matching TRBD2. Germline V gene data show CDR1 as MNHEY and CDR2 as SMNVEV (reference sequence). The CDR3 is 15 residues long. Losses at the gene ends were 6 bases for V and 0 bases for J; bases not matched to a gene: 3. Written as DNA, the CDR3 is TGTGCCAGCAGGGGACTAGCGCTCAGCACAGATACGCAGTATTTT. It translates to CASRGLALSTDTQYF.

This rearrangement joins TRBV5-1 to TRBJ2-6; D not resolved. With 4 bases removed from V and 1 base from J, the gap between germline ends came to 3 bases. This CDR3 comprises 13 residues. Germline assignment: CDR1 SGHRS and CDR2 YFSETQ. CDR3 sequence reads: CASSTSGANVLTF. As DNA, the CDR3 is TGCGCCAGCAGCACATCTGGGGCCAACGTCCTGACTTTC.

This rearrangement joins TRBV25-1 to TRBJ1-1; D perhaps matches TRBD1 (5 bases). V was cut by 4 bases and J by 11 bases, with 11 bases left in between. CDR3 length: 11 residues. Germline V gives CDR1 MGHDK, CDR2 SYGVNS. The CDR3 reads CASSGDENAFF. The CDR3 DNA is TGTGCCAGCAGTGGGGACGAAAACGCTTTCTTT.

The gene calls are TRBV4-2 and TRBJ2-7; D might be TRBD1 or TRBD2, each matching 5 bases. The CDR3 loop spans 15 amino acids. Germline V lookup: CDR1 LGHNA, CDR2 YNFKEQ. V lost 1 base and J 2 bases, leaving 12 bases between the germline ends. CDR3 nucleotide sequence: TGTGCCAGCAGCCAAGCCGGGACGGGTACCTACGAGCAGTACTTC. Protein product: CASSQAGTGTYEQYF.

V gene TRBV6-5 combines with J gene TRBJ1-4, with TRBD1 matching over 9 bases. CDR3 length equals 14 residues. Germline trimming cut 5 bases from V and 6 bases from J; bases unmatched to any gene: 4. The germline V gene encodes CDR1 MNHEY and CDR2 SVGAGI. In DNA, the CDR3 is TGTGCCAGCAGTCTATGGGACAGGGATGAAAAACTGTTTTTT. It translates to CASSLWDRDEKLFF.

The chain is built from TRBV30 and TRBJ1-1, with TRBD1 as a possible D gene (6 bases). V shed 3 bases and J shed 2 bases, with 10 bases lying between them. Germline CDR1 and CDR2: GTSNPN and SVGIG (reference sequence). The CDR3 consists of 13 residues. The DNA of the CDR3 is TGTGCCTGGAGATACAGGGAAAACACTGAAGCTTTCTTT. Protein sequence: CAWRYRENTEAFF.

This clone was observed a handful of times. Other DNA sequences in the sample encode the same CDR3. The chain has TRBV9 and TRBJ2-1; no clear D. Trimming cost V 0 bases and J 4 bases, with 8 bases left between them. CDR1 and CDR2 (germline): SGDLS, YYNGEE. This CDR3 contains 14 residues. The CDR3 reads CASSVATQYNEQFF. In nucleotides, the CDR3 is TGTGCCAGCAGCGTAGCGACCCAGTACAATGAGCAGTTCTTC.

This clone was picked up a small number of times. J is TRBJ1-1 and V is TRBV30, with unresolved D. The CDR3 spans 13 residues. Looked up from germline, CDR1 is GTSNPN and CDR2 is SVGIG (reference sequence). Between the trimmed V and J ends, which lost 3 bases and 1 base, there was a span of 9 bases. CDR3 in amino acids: CAWRRRENTEAFF. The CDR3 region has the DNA TGTGCCTGGAGAAGGAGGGAGAACACTGAAGCTTTCTTT. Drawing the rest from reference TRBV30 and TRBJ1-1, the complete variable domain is SQTIHQWPATLVQPVGSPLSLECTVEGTSNPNLYWYRQAAGRGLQLLFYSVGIGQISSEVPQNLSASRPQDRQFILSSKKLLLSDSGFYLCAWRRRENTEAFFGQGTRLTVV.

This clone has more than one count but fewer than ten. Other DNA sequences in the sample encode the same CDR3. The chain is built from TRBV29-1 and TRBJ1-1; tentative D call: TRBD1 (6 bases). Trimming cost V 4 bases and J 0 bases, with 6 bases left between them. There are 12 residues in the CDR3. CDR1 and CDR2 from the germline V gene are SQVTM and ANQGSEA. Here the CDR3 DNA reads TGCAGCGTTGGACAGGTGAACACTGAAGCTTTCTTT. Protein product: CSVGQVNTEAFF.

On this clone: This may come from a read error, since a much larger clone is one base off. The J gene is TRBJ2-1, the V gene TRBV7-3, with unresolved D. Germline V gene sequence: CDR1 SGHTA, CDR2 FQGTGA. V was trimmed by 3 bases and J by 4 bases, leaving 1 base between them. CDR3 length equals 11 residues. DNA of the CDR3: TGTGCCAGCAGCTTTTACAATGAGCAGTTCTTC. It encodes CASSFYNEQFF.

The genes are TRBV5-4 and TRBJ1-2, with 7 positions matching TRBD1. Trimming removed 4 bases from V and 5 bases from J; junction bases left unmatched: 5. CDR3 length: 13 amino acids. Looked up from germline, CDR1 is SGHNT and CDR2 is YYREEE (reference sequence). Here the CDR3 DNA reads TGTGCCAGCAGCGAGGACAGGCCGTATGGCTACACCTTC. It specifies CASSEDRPYGYTF.

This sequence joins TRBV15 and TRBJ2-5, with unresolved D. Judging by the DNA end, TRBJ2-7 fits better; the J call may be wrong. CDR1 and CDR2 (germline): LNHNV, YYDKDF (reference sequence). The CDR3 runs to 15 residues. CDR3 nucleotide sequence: TGTGCCACCAGCCCGGACGGACGGAGCTCCTACGAGCAGTACTTC. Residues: CATSPDGRSSYEQYF.

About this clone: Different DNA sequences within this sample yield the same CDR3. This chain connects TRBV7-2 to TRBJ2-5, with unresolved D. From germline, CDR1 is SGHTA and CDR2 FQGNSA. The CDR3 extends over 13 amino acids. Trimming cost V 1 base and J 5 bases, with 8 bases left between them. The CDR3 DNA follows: TGTGCCAGCAGCTTAGGCGAAGCGGAGACCCAGTACTTC. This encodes CASSLGEAETQYF.

CDR3 amino acids: CASSPRGGSQIDTQYF. The DNA for the CDR3 is TGTGCCAGCAGTCCTCGGGGCGGGAGTCAGATAGATACGCAGTATTTT. This rearrangement joins TRBV28 to TRBJ2-3; 7 bases are shared with TRBD2. The CDR3 length is 16 residues. V shed 5 bases, J shed 5 bases, and the junction held 13 bases outside the gene matches. Germline V gene sequence: CDR1 MDHEN, CDR2 SYDVKM.

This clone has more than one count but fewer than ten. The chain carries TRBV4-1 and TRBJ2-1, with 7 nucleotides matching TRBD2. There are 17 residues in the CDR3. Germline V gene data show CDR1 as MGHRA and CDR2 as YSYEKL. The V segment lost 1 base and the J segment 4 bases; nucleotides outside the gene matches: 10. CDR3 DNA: TGCGCCAGCAGCCAAGGTTTAGCGACTAGCCTTTACAATGAGCAGTTCTTC. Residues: CASSQGLATSLYNEQFF.